Each of the 8 T cell receptor beta chains below was sequenced from the same sample in a study of Graves' ophthalmopathy and Graves' hyperthyroidism. Amplification of the TCR beta CDR3 regions used RNA transcripts (as template). The first round was an RT-PCR with HTBI primers, and the second round was a multiplex PCR. MiXCR, run by TCRdb on the multiplex PCR reads, gives a single entry per CDR3 protein. This repertoire shows 600,000 to 650,000 distinct CDR3 sequences, about 20% found once; its top ten account for more than 5.5%. Sequences were obtained from peripheral blood. These receptor sequences come from a woman younger than 30 with stable Graves' hyperthyroidism. Some clones in this sample may be carry-over from other donors' samples.

This clonotype has only a few counts. The V call is TRBV4-1, the J call TRBJ2-7; 7 nucleotides agree with TRBD2. Germline V gene sequence: CDR1 MGHRA, CDR2 YSYEKL. The trim removed 2 bases at V and 5 bases at J, leaving 9 bases unmatched. The CDR3 extends over 15 amino acids. The CDR3 DNA is TGCGCCAGCAGCCAAAAGAGTAGCGGGTGGGACGAGCAGTACTTC. It translates to CASSQKSSGWDEQYF.

The chain recombines TRBV20-1 with TRBJ2-5, with a tentative D call TRBD1 (6 bases). The CDR3 totals 13 residues. The germline V gene has CDR1 DFQATT and CDR2 SNEGSKA (reference sequence). V shed 4 bases and J shed 3 bases, with 12 bases lying between them. The CDR3 DNA follows: TGCAGTGCTATAGACGCAGGGGAAGAGACCCAGTACTTC. Translating gives CSAIDAGEETQYF.

This clonotype was seen more than once but under ten times. V and J are TRBV6-2 or TRBV6-3 and TRBJ1-5, with D tentatively TRBD1 (5 bases). The germline V gene has CDR1 MNHEY and CDR2 SVGEGT. This CDR3 contains 18 residues. V lost 1 base to trimming and J lost 1 base, with 17 bases between them. The CDR3 DNA is TGTGCCAGCAGTTACTACCAGGGTAGCGGTTGGAGCAATCAGCCCCAGCATTTT. It specifies CASSYYQGSGWSNQPQHF.

There are a few counts of this clonotype. This chain links TRBV9 with TRBJ2-2; D gene unclear. V lost 0 bases and J lost 3, with 12 bases in between. The CDR3 consists of 16 residues. Looked up from germline, CDR1 is SGDLS and CDR2 is YYNGEE. The CDR3 nucleotides read TGTGCCAGCAGCGTAGGGTTACTGGCGGACACCGGGGAGCTGTTTTTT. This sequence encodes CASSVGLLADTGELFF. Variable domain in full (rest from reference TRBV9 and TRBJ2-2): DSGVTQTPKHLITATGQRVTLRCSPRSGDLSVYWYQQSLDQGLQFLIQYYNGEERAKGNILERFSAQQFPDLHSELNLSSLELGDSALYFCASSVGLLADTGELFFGEGSRLTVL.

This clonotype has ten or more counts. The chain is built from TRBV25-1 and TRBJ2-7; D perhaps matches TRBD1 (5 bases). V gave up 6 bases and J gave up 0 bases, with 12 bases separating them. CDR1 and CDR2 from the germline V gene are MGHDK and SYGVNS. CDR3 length: 14 amino acids. For the CDR3, the DNA is TGTGCCAGCAGGGAGTCAGGGAACTCCTACGAGCAGTACTTC. It codes for CASRESGNSYEQYF.

The chain joins TRBV12-3 or TRBV12-4 to TRBJ1-1, with 7 bases lining up with TRBD1. V lost 7 bases and J lost 4; bases outside the gene matches: 9. The CDR3 contains 14 residues. The CDR3 loop is CASKTGNSGTEAFF. The CDR3 DNA sequence: TGTGCCAGCAAGACAGGGAACTCGGGCACTGAAGCTTTCTTT.

This clonotype has only a few counts. This sequence joins TRBV19 and TRBJ1-5, with no clear D. The V end was cut by 2 bases, the J end by 0 bases, with 8 bases between. This CDR3 contains 15 residues. Looked up from germline, CDR1 is LNHDA and CDR2 is SQIVND (reference sequence). The CDR3 spells CASSIYKNSNQPQHF. The CDR3 DNA is TGTGCCAGTAGTATATATAAAAATAGCAATCAGCCCCAGCATTTT.

This clonotype was seen a handful of times. The V and J genes are TRBV5-1 and TRBJ2-5; 16 bases agree with TRBD2. V trimming: 3 bases; J trimming: 4 bases; junction bases outside the gene matches: 12. Germline lookup yields CDR1 SGHRS and CDR2 YFSETQ. The CDR3 sequence is 19 residues long. Here the CDR3 DNA reads TGCGCCAGCAGCTCTAATCCCGGGACTAGCGGGGGGGCCGGAGAGACCCAGTACTTC. It encodes CASSSNPGTSGGAGETQYF.